These T cell receptor beta chains were read from a single sample in a study of shared clonotypes between healthy human individuals. TCRdb keeps only in-frame clones here, not all; method: immunoSEQ multiplex PCR. Among 2 million to 2.5 million clones, roughly 96% were seen once, and the ten largest hold more than 0.1%. Sequenced sample: naive CD4+ T cells sorted from blood. The receptors were sampled from a man younger than 35 in good health. The CDR3 runs from the conserved cysteine through the conserved F or W. A D gene is named only where the DNA matches it firmly.

v_gene: TRBV4-1
d_gene: TRBD2
j_gene: TRBJ2-2
CDR3aa: CASSQVGPSGWPNTGELFF
CDR3nt: TGCGCCAGCAGCCAAGTTGGTCCTAGCGGTTGGCCGAACACCGGGGAGCTGTTTTTT

v_gene: TRBV7-6
d_gene: TRBD2
j_gene: TRBJ2-3
CDR3aa: CASSYVAGTDTQYF
CDR3nt: TGTGCCAGCAGCTACGTAGCGGGAACAGATACGCAGTATTTT

v_gene: TRBV6-6
d_gene: NA
j_gene: TRBJ1-1
CDR3aa: CASSWDGYTEAFF
CDR3nt: TGTGCCAGCAGTTGGGACGGATACACTGAAGCTTTCTTT

v_gene: TRBV6-6
d_gene: NA
j_gene: TRBJ2-5
CDR3aa: CASKAEETQYF
CDR3nt: TGTGCCAGCAAAGCGGAAGAGACCCAGTACTTC

v_gene: TRBV5-4
d_gene: NA
j_gene: TRBJ1-2
CDR3aa: CASSLEQGEGYTF
CDR3nt: TGTGCCAGCAGCTTGGAACAGGGAGAGGGCTACACCTTC

v_gene: TRBV18
d_gene: TRBD1
j_gene: TRBJ1-4
CDR3aa: CASSPLFSGQGNEKLFF
CDR3nt: TGTGCCAGCTCACCACTTTTCAGTGGACAGGGAAACGAAAAACTGTTTTTT

v_gene: TRBV7-2
d_gene: NA
j_gene: TRBJ2-3
CDR3aa: CASSSRSSGTDTQYF
CDR3nt: TGTGCCAGCAGCTCCCGTTCCAGCGGGACAGATACGCAGTATTTT

v_gene: TRBV5-1
d_gene: NA
j_gene: TRBJ2-3
CDR3aa: CASSLEGDTQYF
CDR3nt: TGCGCCAGCAGCTTGGAGGGGGATACGCAGTATTTT

v_gene: TRBV5-6
d_gene: NA
j_gene: TRBJ2-1
CDR3aa: CASSLERAYNEQFF
CDR3nt: TGTGCCAGCAGCTTGGAACGGGCCTACAATGAGCAGTTCTTC

v_gene: TRBV4-2
d_gene: NA
j_gene: TRBJ1-3
CDR3aa: CASSQASTGNTIYF
CDR3nt: TGTGCCAGCAGCCAAGCAAGCACTGGAAACACCATATATTTT

v_gene: TRBV10-3
d_gene: NA
j_gene: TRBJ1-2
CDR3aa: CAISESGGRVYGYTF
CDR3nt: TGTGCCATCAGTGAGTCGGGCGGGAGAGTCTATGGCTACACCTTC

v_gene: TRBV5-1
d_gene: NA
j_gene: TRBJ2-3
CDR3aa: CASSTGVSDTQYF
CDR3nt: TGCGCCAGCAGTACTGGGGTTTCAGATACGCAGTATTTT

v_gene: TRBV10-3
d_gene: TRBD1
j_gene: TRBJ2-7
CDR3aa: CAIRVGQGGYEQYF
CDR3nt: TGTGCCATCAGGGTCGGACAGGGAGGCTACGAGCAGTACTTC

v_gene: TRBV7-9
d_gene: NA
j_gene: TRBJ2-7
CDR3aa: CASSLATGTIGYEQYF
CDR3nt: TGTGCCAGCAGCTTAGCGACCGGGACAATCGGCTACGAGCAGTACTTC

v_gene: TRBV10-1
d_gene: TRBD1
j_gene: TRBJ1-6
CDR3aa: CASSVGTGQNSPLHF
CDR3nt: TGCGCCAGCAGTGTTGGGACAGGCCAAAATTCACCCCTCCACTTT

v_gene: TRBV6-6
d_gene: TRBD1
j_gene: TRBJ2-7
CDR3aa: CASSLLWTGGYEQYF
CDR3nt: TGTGCCAGCAGCCTACTCTGGACAGGGGGCTACGAGCAGTACTTC

v_gene: TRBV18
d_gene: NA
j_gene: TRBJ2-5
CDR3aa: CASSPRAGQYQETQYF
CDR3nt: TGTGCCAGCTCACCAAGGGCAGGCCAGTACCAAGAGACCCAGTACTTC